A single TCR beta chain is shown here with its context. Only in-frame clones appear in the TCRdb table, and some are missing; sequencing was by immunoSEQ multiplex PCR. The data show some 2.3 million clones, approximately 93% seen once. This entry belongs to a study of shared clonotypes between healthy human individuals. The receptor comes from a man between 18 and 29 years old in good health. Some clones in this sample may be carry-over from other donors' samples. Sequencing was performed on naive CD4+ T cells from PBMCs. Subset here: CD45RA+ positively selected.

This chain's CDR3 is CASEGEDRGMGEQYF. The CDR3 DNA reads as TGTGCCAGCGAAGGGGAGGACAGGGGTATGGGCGAGCAGTACTTC. V gene TRBV6-4 combines with J gene TRBJ2-7; 9 nucleotides agree with TRBD1. The CDR3 extends over 15 amino acids. The V segment lost 8 bases and the J segment 6 bases; nucleotides outside the gene matches: 14. The germline CDR1 and CDR2 sequences are MRHNA and SNTAGT.